This T cell receptor beta chain comes out of a study of radiation and T cells in renal cell carcinoma. There are 11 residues in the CDR3. Germline V gene sequence: CDR1 SGHRS, CDR2 YFSETQ. V was clipped by 6 bases and J by 6 bases, with 9 bases between them. Regarding time point: blood 2 weeks post-SBRT. This sample's treatment: 15 Gy SBRT to primary tumor, nephrectomy 4 weeks later. This renal cell carcinoma was of the clear cell type. Sequenced by immunoSEQ multiplex PCR; TCRdb stores in-frame clones only, minus some. The table lists 100,000 to 150,000 clones, over 75% of them singletons. This sequence originates from a woman between 55 and 75 years old with renal cell carcinoma. The material sequenced was blood, taken from a patient whose treatment included radiotherapy and nephrectomy. The chain uses TRBV5-1 and TRBJ2-5; D unresolved. In DNA form, the CDR3 reads TGCGCCAGCAAGGATTTACAGACCCAGTACTTC. The encoded protein is CASKDLQTQYF.